The 32 T cell receptor beta chains given below trace back to one sample, sequenced in a study of blood T cell repertoires in COVID-19. Sequencing was performed with immunoSEQ multiplex PCR; in TCRdb, only in-frame clones are kept and a portion is missing. In the table there are approximately 260,000 clones, around 90% of which are singletons. Sequencing was carried out using peripheral blood. All receptors derive from a woman aged 60-70 years with COVID-19, enrolled during active disease.

This chain uses TRBV5-1 with TRBJ1-4, with TRBD1 identical over 9 bases. Germline lookup yields CDR1 SGHRS and CDR2 YFSETQ. Unmatched junction bases numbered 3, after V lost 4 bases and J lost 8 bases. CDR3 length: 13 amino acids. The CDR3 sequence: CASSGTGWEKLFF. Here the CDR3 DNA reads TGCGCCAGCAGCGGGACAGGGTGGGAAAAACTGTTTTTT.

As concerns this clone: The identical CDR3 is also encoded by other nucleotide sequences in the sample. The rearrangement joins TRBV19 to TRBJ1-5; no reliable D call. CDR3 size: 15 residues. Germline V lookup: CDR1 LNHDA, CDR2 SQIVND (reference sequence). V lost 2 bases, J lost 0 bases, and 8 bases lay in between. CDR3 protein: CASSINSYSNQPQHF. CDR3 DNA: TGTGCCAGTAGTATAAATAGTTATAGCAATCAGCCCCAGCATTTT.

This sequence joins TRBV6-5 and TRBJ1-5; D possibly corresponds to TRBD1 (5 bases). V lost 6 bases and J 11 bases, leaving 23 bases between the germline ends. The CDR3 runs 15 residues. Germline CDR1 is MNHEY and CDR2 is SVGAGI. CDR3 amino acids: CASSATGSKIRAQHF. DNA of the CDR3: TGTGCCAGCAGCGCTACAGGTTCGAAGATTCGGGCCCAGCATTTT.

This chain joins TRBV27 and TRBJ2-1, with TRBD1 as a possible D gene (5 bases). The CDR3 length is 14 residues. The V end lost 2 bases, the J end lost 10 bases, and 15 bases lay between the germline ends. Per germline, CDR1 MNHEY and CDR2 SMNVEV (reference sequence). CDR3 protein: CASSLGAGYREQFF. The CDR3 DNA is TGTGCCAGCAGTTTAGGGGCTGGATACCGGGAGCAGTTCTTC.

The rearrangement links TRBV9 to TRBJ1-4; D unclear. The CDR3 runs to 15 residues. In germline, CDR1 is SGDLS, CDR2 YYNGEE. V was pared by 3 bases and J by 5 bases, with 14 bases between. This CDR3 is CASSDSGRLNEKLFF. The DNA of the CDR3 is TGTGCCAGCAGCGACTCTGGGAGGCTGAATGAAAAACTGTTTTTT.

This clone has only one observation. This chain connects TRBV18 to TRBJ1-2; D perhaps matches TRBD1 (5 bases). The V gene's germline CDR1 is KGHSH and CDR2 LQKENI. The CDR3 sequence is 14 residues long. V was clipped by 3 bases and J by 3 bases, with 11 bases between them. The CDR3 protein is CASSPGRAHYGYTF. CDR3 coding DNA: TGTGCCAGCTCACCGGGCAGGGCCCACTATGGCTACACCTTC.

The rearrangement uses TRBV7-9 and TRBJ1-1; D not certain. CDR3 length: 12 amino acids. V was shortened by 3 bases and J by 4 bases, with 6 bases between the two germline ends. Per germline, CDR1 SEHNR and CDR2 FQNEAQ (reference sequence). CDR3 region: CASSFLSTEAFF. Written as DNA, the CDR3 is TGTGCCAGCAGCTTTCTCAGCACTGAAGCTTTCTTT.

CDR3 protein: CASSFGTGGSYEQYF. CDR3 in DNA: TGTGCCAGCAGCTTTGGGACAGGGGGGTCCTACGAGCAGTACTTC. The rearrangement uses TRBV7-3 and TRBJ2-7; 11 nucleotides line up with TRBD1. The CDR3 consists of 15 residues. Germline lookup yields CDR1 SGHTA and CDR2 FQGTGA. Losses at the gene ends were 3 bases for V and 1 base for J; bases not matched to a gene: 2.

The J gene is TRBJ1-2, the V gene TRBV7-9; D is possibly TRBD1 (5 bases). CDR1 is SEHNR, CDR2 FQNEAQ, per germline (reference sequence). The V gene lost 5 bases and the J gene lost 1 base, with 20 bases spanning the gap. The CDR3 extends over 17 amino acids. The CDR3 DNA follows: TGTGCCAGCAGCGTAACAGGATACCTTTTTGATAACTATGGCTACACCTTC. Its protein is CASSVTGYLFDNYGYTF.

V usage is TRBV10-3 and J usage is TRBJ1-2; tentatively, D is TRBD1 (6 bases). The CDR3 sequence is 14 residues long. V was cut by 6 bases and J by 0 bases, with 11 bases left in between. Germline V gives CDR1 ENHRY, CDR2 SYGVKD. The CDR3 nucleotides are TGTGCCATCAGGGACAGATCGACTAACTATGGCTACACCTTC. This gives the protein CAIRDRSTNYGYTF.

Turning to this clone: Its ends do not fully match the called genes, so a read error is possible. The chain uses TRBV19 and TRBJ1-1; a weak D match, TRBD1 (6 bases). CDR3 length equals 13 residues. Looked up from germline, CDR1 is LNHDA and CDR2 is SQIVND (reference sequence). CDR3 bases: TGTGCCGTCTCGGGACACTTGAACAGTGAAGCTTTCTTT. It specifies CAVSGHLNSEAFF.

Only one count was recorded for this clone. The CDR3, as DNA: TGTGCCAGCAGTACGTGGAGGGCTATTAATGAAAAACTGTTTTTT. It encodes CASSTWRAINEKLFF. This chain uses TRBV6-2 or TRBV6-3 with TRBJ1-4; no clear D gene. Germline V CDR1 and CDR2: MNHEY, SVGEGT. The CDR3 contains 15 residues. The V gene lost 5 bases and the J gene lost 4 bases, with 14 bases spanning the gap.

The genes are TRBV7-9 and TRBJ2-1; 10 bases agree with TRBD1. Germline V CDR1 and CDR2: SEHNR, FQNEAQ (reference sequence). CDR3 size: 15 residues. The trim removed 2 bases at V and 9 bases at J, leaving 7 bases unmatched. The CDR3 DNA follows: TGTGCCAGCAGCTTACTTGGACAGGGGGTTTCTGAGCAGTTCTTC. It yields the protein CASSLLGQGVSEQFF.

The rearrangement joins TRBV9 to TRBJ1-5; D remains ambiguous. CDR1 SGDLS and CDR2 YYNGEE come from the germline V gene. The CDR3 loop spans 14 amino acids. V shed 4 bases and J shed 9 bases, with 17 bases lying between them. In nucleotides, the CDR3 is TGTGCCAGCAGCTCCGACATGATTTCGGTGCCCCAGCATTTT. As protein: CASSSDMISVPQHF.

The genes are TRBV2 and TRBJ1-2, with 8 bases fitting TRBD1. Germline trimming cut 4 bases from V and 6 bases from J; bases unmatched to any gene: 10. The CDR3 extends over 15 amino acids. From germline, CDR1 is SNHLY and CDR2 FYNNEI. CDR3 loop: CASSGGDRNRDGYTF. The CDR3 DNA sequence: TGTGCCAGCAGTGGGGGGGACAGGAATCGCGATGGCTACACCTTC.

This chain links TRBV6-5 with TRBJ1-3; no clear D gene. This CDR3 region has 15 residues. CDR1 and CDR2 (germline): MNHEY, SVGAGI. The germline V and J ends were trimmed by 4 bases and 0 bases, with 10 bases remaining between them. The CDR3 bases are TGTGCCAGCAGTTTAACACAACCCTCTGGAAACACCATATATTTT. Translated: CASSLTQPSGNTIYF.

V and J are TRBV12-3 or TRBV12-4 and TRBJ1-5; D gene ambiguous. CDR3 length equals 12 residues. V lost 5 bases and J 1 base, leaving 3 bases between the germline ends. The CDR3 sequence is CASSPSNQPQHF. CDR3 DNA sequence: TGTGCCAGCAGTCCGAGCAATCAGCCCCAGCATTTT.

The CDR3 is CASSPQDRGNQPQHF. The CDR3 nucleotides are TGTGCCAGTAGTCCACAGGACAGGGGCAATCAGCCCCAGCATTTT. The J gene is TRBJ1-5, the V gene TRBV19; TRBD1 matches at 8 bases. The CDR3 has 15 residues. V shed 5 bases, J shed 2 bases, and the junction held 5 bases outside the gene matches. Germline V gene lookup returns CDR1 LNHDA and CDR2 SQIVND (reference sequence).

V usage is TRBV12-2 and J usage is TRBJ1-2. TRBV12-2 is a listed pseudogene. The CDR3 extends over 15 amino acids. DNA of the CDR3: TGTGCAAGTCGCTTATTTCTCCAGGGAGGGAAAGGCTACACCTTC. Protein sequence: CASRLFLQGGKGYTF.

The chain is built from TRBV30 and TRBJ1-2; D call uncertain. The germline CDR1 and CDR2 sequences are GTSNPN and SVGIG (reference sequence). This CDR3 region has 15 residues. V lost 0 bases to trimming and J lost 8 bases, with 19 bases between them. The CDR3 nucleotides read TGTGCCTGGAGTGTACATGGGTCCGGGGTGAGAGGCTACACCTTC. It codes for CAWSVHGSGVRGYTF.

The V call is TRBV6-2 or TRBV6-3, the J call TRBJ1-2; D uncertain. V shed 4 bases and J shed 9 bases, with 15 bases lying between them. This CDR3 is built from 13 residues. The germline V gene encodes CDR1 MNHEY and CDR2 SVGEGT. CDR3 coding DNA: TGTGCCAGCAGTTGGGCCCCGTCGCAAAGCTACACCTTC. It yields the protein CASSWAPSQSYTF.

This chain connects TRBV19 to TRBJ1-1; TRBD1 is a possible D gene (5 bases). Between the trimmed V and J ends, which lost 4 bases and 0 bases, there was a span of 9 bases. The V gene's germline CDR1 is LNHDA and CDR2 SQIVND (reference sequence). This CDR3 has 14 residues. This chain's CDR3 is CASSTQGMNTEAFF. CDR3 DNA sequence: TGTGCCAGTAGTACCCAGGGAATGAACACTGAAGCTTTCTTT.

The chain combines TRBV10-3 with TRBJ1-2, with a tentative D call TRBD1 (6 bases). Trimming cost V 6 bases and J 4 bases, with 24 bases left between them. CDR1 is ENHRY, CDR2 SYGVKD, per germline. The length of the CDR3 is 17 residues. The CDR3, as DNA: TGTGCCATCAGACATCCGGGACACCTAATTCGAGGCTATGGCTACACCTTC. Translated, it gives CAIRHPGHLIRGYGYTF.

The genes are TRBV19 and TRBJ1-1; maybe TRBD1 (5 bases). V was trimmed by 2 bases and J by 6 bases, leaving 13 bases between them. The CDR3 consists of 14 residues. Germline values: CDR1 LNHDA, CDR2 SQIVND (reference sequence). The CDR3 sequence: CASSINLGGPEAFF. CDR3 nucleotide sequence: TGTGCCAGTAGTATAAATCTCGGGGGACCTGAAGCTTTCTTT.

V usage is TRBV3-1 (or the pseudogene TRBV3-2) and J usage is TRBJ1-2; D might be TRBD1 (5 bases). The CDR3 has 13 residues. Germline values: CDR1 LGHDT, CDR2 YNNKEL (reference sequence). The V end was cut by 4 bases, the J end by 8 bases, with 14 bases between. The CDR3 sequence: CASSLIGGEGYTF. CDR3 in DNA: TGTGCCAGCAGCCTCATAGGAGGGGAGGGCTACACCTTC.

The chain carries TRBV24-1 and TRBJ2-1; D might be TRBD2 (7 bases). V was cut by 2 bases and J by 12 bases, with 22 bases left in between. Looked up from germline, CDR1 is KGHDR and CDR2 is SFDVKD. CDR3 length: 16 amino acids. CDR3 in amino acids: CATSDSGGLPNSAQFF. CDR3 in DNA: TGTGCCACCAGTGATTCCGGGGGGCTTCCAAACTCGGCGCAGTTCTTC.

This clone is a singleton in its sample. The chain recombines TRBV19 with TRBJ2-2; 8 bases align to TRBD2. Looked up from germline, CDR1 is LNHDA and CDR2 is SQIVND (reference sequence). The CDR3 runs 15 residues. V shed 3 bases and J 6 bases; nucleotides not matched to a gene: 6. Here the CDR3 reads CASSIPAGVPGELFF. As DNA, the CDR3 is TGTGCCAGTAGTATTCCAGCGGGGGTCCCCGGGGAGCTGTTTTTT.

The chain recombines TRBV5-1 with TRBJ2-5; D possibly corresponds to TRBD2 (7 bases). The V and J ends lost 5 bases and 5 bases respectively, with 19 bases between them. Germline V lookup: CDR1 SGHRS, CDR2 YFSETQ. The CDR3 loop spans 15 amino acids. The CDR3 sequence is CASRPLGGGVETQYF. The CDR3 nucleotides read TGCGCCAGCAGGCCCTTGGGGGGGGGCGTGGAGACCCAGTACTTC.

The chain employs TRBV2 and TRBJ1-1; TRBD1 might be the D (6 bases). Trimming removed 7 bases at V and 5 bases at J, with 17 bases between. Germline V CDR1 and CDR2: SNHLY, FYNNEI. There are 14 residues in the CDR3. In DNA form, the CDR3 reads TGTGCCAGCACCTACAGGGAGGGTAGGACTGAAGCTTTCTTT. Translation gives CASTYREGRTEAFF.

This clone was seen only once. The V gene is TRBV30, the J gene TRBJ2-2, with 8 bases that match TRBD1. Germline V CDR1 and CDR2: GTSNPN, SVGIG (reference sequence). The CDR3 loop spans 15 amino acids. V lost 7 bases, J lost 3 bases, and 10 bases stayed unmatched. The CDR3 protein is CASGPGQDYTGELFF. The CDR3 nucleotides read TGTGCCTCTGGCCCGGGACAGGACTACACCGGGGAGCTGTTTTTT.

This clone showed up just a few times. The chain recombines TRBV5-5 with TRBJ1-5; TRBD1 agrees at 8 bases. This CDR3 is 14 amino acids long. CDR1 SGHKS and CDR2 YYEKEE come from the germline V gene (reference sequence). V was clipped by 3 bases and J by 7 bases; unmatched bases: 6. Here the CDR3 reads CASSWGTGGQPQHF. CDR3 in DNA: TGTGCCAGCAGCTGGGGAACAGGGGGACAGCCCCAGCATTTT.

The chain employs TRBV29-1 and TRBJ1-2, with D tentatively TRBD1 (5 bases). CDR3 length: 15 amino acids. V gave up 0 bases and J gave up 4 bases, with 15 bases separating them. CDR1 and CDR2 (germline): SQVTM, ANQGSEA. Here the CDR3 reads CSVEETAGRGYGYTF. In DNA, the CDR3 is TGCAGCGTTGAAGAAACGGCAGGGAGGGGCTATGGCTACACCTTC.